These 28 T cell receptor beta chains came from one sample sequenced in a study of Ad26.COV2.S vaccination and SARS-CoV-2 variants listed by TCRdb under 2021. Library preparation used the immunoSEQ multiplex PCR assay. Held by TCRdb, this immuneACCESS table contains in-frame sequences only and omits some clones. Under half of the omission traces to an unresolved V gene where checked; the cause of the rest is unknown. This sample gives around 340,000 clones in total; about 85% of them show up just once. The top ten clones comprise roughly 6% of the sample. In light of the paper, this sample's treatment or condition label describes: roughly 20 received Ad26.COV2.S at low or high dose, single or two shots; about 5 received placebo; per-sample allocation not given. For vaccine and placebo recipients, the sequenced repertoires came from samples collected on day 63 after the first injection. This specimen was peripheral blood, taken in a trial of Ad26.COV2.S vaccine versus placebo. These TCRs come from a person aged 18 to 65 who received the Ad26.COV2.S COVID-19 vaccine or a placebo.

The chain links TRBV6-5 to TRBJ2-2; 9 bases are a match to TRBD1. Germline V CDR1 and CDR2: MNHEY, SVGAGI. This CDR3 comprises 15 residues. The junction had 6 bases not matched to a gene; V was cut back by 4 bases and J by 6 bases. CDR3 protein: CASSSAGQGSGELFF. As DNA, the CDR3 is TGTGCCAGCAGTTCGGCGGGACAGGGCTCCGGGGAGCTGTTTTTT.

Here the CDR3 reads CASRPQGQKNIQYF. The CDR3 DNA is TGTGCCAGCAGACCACAGGGGCAGAAAAACATTCAGTACTTC. This chain connects TRBV6-5 to TRBJ2-4; TRBD1 agrees at 7 bases. This CDR3 comprises 14 residues. The J segment lost 4 bases and the V segment lost 6 bases, leaving 6 bases of the junction unmatched. Germline values: CDR1 MNHEY, CDR2 SVGAGI.

The gene calls are TRBV15 and TRBJ1-5; D unclear. The CDR3 covers 13 residues. V was trimmed by 1 base and J by 5 bases, leaving 6 bases between them. CDR1 is LNHNV and CDR2 is YYDKDF in the germline V gene (reference sequence). CDR3 loop: CATSRVVDQPQHF. CDR3 DNA sequence: TGTGCCACCAGCAGAGTAGTGGATCAGCCCCAGCATTTT. Drawing the rest from reference TRBV15 and TRBJ1-5, the complete variable domain is DAMVIQNPRYQVTQFGKPVTLSCSQTLNHNVMYWYQQKSSQAPKLLFHYYDKDFNNEADTPDNFQSRRPNTSFCFLDIRSPGLGDTAMYLCATSRVVDQPQHFGDGTRLSIL.

The genes are TRBV5-1 and TRBJ2-7; tentatively, D is TRBD2 (5 bases). The V gene lost 0 bases and the J gene lost 4 bases, with 20 bases spanning the gap. The germline V gene encodes CDR1 SGHRS and CDR2 YFSETQ. CDR3 length: 17 residues. The CDR3 DNA sequence: TGCGCCAGCAGCTTGGAGCCCCTAGACCTTAGGAGGTACGAGCAGTACTTC. It encodes CASSLEPLDLRRYEQYF.

This clone was detected once. The chain joins TRBV27 to TRBJ2-7; 7 bases are shared with TRBD1. The CDR3 covers 13 residues. Germline V gives CDR1 MNHEY, CDR2 SMNVEV (reference sequence). Losses at the gene ends were 6 bases for V and 4 bases for J; bases not matched to a gene: 6. The CDR3 DNA is TGTGCCAGCAGCCCCGGGACAGTGTACGAGCAGTACTTC. It yields the protein CASSPGTVYEQYF.

This clone was counted a single time. The chain joins TRBV4-1 to TRBJ2-1, with 8 bases that match TRBD2. This CDR3 is 16 amino acids long. CDR1 and CDR2 from the germline V gene are MGHRA and YSYEKL. With V trimmed by 1 base and J by 9 bases, 11 bases remained unmatched. The CDR3 region is CASSQVGGALSGEQFF. Written as DNA, the CDR3 is TGCGCCAGCAGCCAAGTCGGGGGGGCACTCAGCGGTGAGCAGTTCTTC.

This clone has only a few counts. The chain uses TRBV24-1 and TRBJ2-7; D gene unclear. Trimming cost V 6 bases and J 4 bases, with 9 bases left between them. Per the germline V gene, CDR1 is KGHDR and CDR2 is SFDVKD. This CDR3 is 12 amino acids long. CDR3 amino acids: CATSNQEYEQYF. CDR3 in DNA: TGTGCCACCAGTAACCAGGAGTACGAGCAGTACTTC.

This clone was seen once. The chain employs TRBV6-5 and TRBJ2-5; 8 nucleotides match TRBD2. Germline assignment: CDR1 MNHEY and CDR2 SVGAGI. This CDR3 comprises 14 residues. V was clipped by 7 bases and J by 5 bases; unmatched bases: 9. CDR3 in DNA: TGTGCCAGCATCGGGGGGGCCTTCGGGGAGACCCAGTACTTC. It codes for CASIGGAFGETQYF.

The V gene is TRBV14, the J gene TRBJ2-7, with 16 bases aligning to TRBD2. V dropped 5 bases and J dropped 5; count of bases not matched to a gene: 9. Germline V gives CDR1 SGHDN, CDR2 FVKESK. The CDR3 runs 17 residues. The CDR3 loop reads CASSSPGTSGRGNEQYF. CDR3 nucleotides: TGTGCCAGCAGCTCTCCCGGGACTAGCGGGAGGGGAAACGAGCAGTACTTC. Together with reference TRBV14 and TRBJ2-7, the CDR3 gives the full variable domain: EAGVTQFPSHSVIEKGQTVTLRCDPISGHDNLYWYRRVMGKEIKFLLHFVKESKQDESGMPNNRFLAERTGGTYSTLKVQPAELEDSGVYFCASSSPGTSGRGNEQYFGPGTRLTVT.

The chain's CDR3 is CASSYSTLRLGYEQYF. CDR3 sequence (DNA): TGTGCCAGCAGTTACTCGACCTTGCGGTTGGGCTACGAGCAGTACTTC. The chain is built from TRBV6-6 and TRBJ2-7; D gene uncertain. This CDR3 spans 16 amino acids. V was trimmed by 0 bases and J by 3 bases, leaving 15 bases between them. Germline CDR1 and CDR2: MNHNY and SVGAGI (reference sequence).

The genes are TRBV6-6 and TRBJ1-1; a possible D gene is TRBD1 (6 bases). The germline V and J ends were trimmed by 6 bases and 6 bases, with 8 bases remaining between them. This CDR3 spans 11 amino acids. The germline V gene encodes CDR1 MNHNY and CDR2 SVGAGI (reference sequence). In DNA, the CDR3 is TGTGCCAGCAGGTGGGGGCCTGAAGCTTTCTTT. Translating it yields CASRWGPEAFF.

The chain uses TRBV28 and TRBJ2-7; unclear D gene. CDR3 length equals 14 residues. Trimming left V 7 bases short and J 3 bases short, with 16 bases between. CDR1 is MDHEN and CDR2 is SYDVKM in the germline V gene. CDR3 region: CASIKFASNYEQYF. In DNA form, the CDR3 reads TGTGCCAGCATTAAATTTGCCTCTAACTACGAGCAGTACTTC.

The V and J genes are TRBV11-1 and TRBJ2-4; 8 bases match TRBD2. The CDR3 runs 14 residues. Germline CDR1 SGHAT, CDR2 FQDESV (reference sequence). J was trimmed by 8 bases and V by 5 bases; bases with no gene match: 8. The CDR3: CASSPHARGDIQYF. CDR3 sequence (DNA): TGTGCCAGCAGCCCCCATGCGCGGGGGGACATTCAGTACTTC.

The chain employs TRBV7-3 and TRBJ2-1; D is perhaps TRBD2 (6 bases). Looked up from germline, CDR1 is SGHTA and CDR2 is FQGTGA. Between the trimmed V and J ends, which lost 1 base and 0 bases, there was a span of 13 bases. The CDR3 consists of 17 residues. This CDR3 reads CASSLSGLQSSYNEQFF. CDR3 DNA: TGTGCCAGCAGCTTAAGTGGACTACAGAGCTCCTACAATGAGCAGTTCTTC.

The chain links TRBV4-3 to TRBJ2-7; 7 nucleotides agree with TRBD2. CDR1 LGHNA and CDR2 YSLEER come from the germline V gene. The J segment lost 3 bases and the V segment lost 8 bases, leaving 13 bases of the junction unmatched. This CDR3 spans 15 amino acids. Written as DNA, the CDR3 is TGCGCCAGCGCTCCGGGGAGGGATGAATACTACGAGCAGTACTTC. The encoded protein is CASAPGRDEYYEQYF.

This chain uses TRBV6-5 with TRBJ1-3; a possible D gene is TRBD1 (5 bases). Deletions cut 6 bases from V and 0 bases from J, with 12 bases between. CDR3 length equals 15 residues. Per germline, CDR1 MNHEY and CDR2 SVGAGI. The DNA for the CDR3 is TGTGCCAGCAGCCTTCAGGGCATCTCTGGAAACACCATATATTTT. Translated: CASSLQGISGNTIYF.

The V gene is TRBV9, the J gene TRBJ2-6; unclear D gene. The germline V gene has CDR1 SGDLS and CDR2 YYNGEE. The CDR3 is 16 residues long. V lost 0 bases and J lost 0, with 7 bases in between. The CDR3 DNA follows: TGTGCCAGCAGCGTAGCCCATAGCTCTGGGGCCAACGTCCTGACTTTC. The encoded protein is CASSVAHSSGANVLTF.

The CDR3 nucleotides are TGTGCCAGCAGCGTAGTGGGACAGGGGATTTATGAGCAGTTCTTC. Residues: CASSVVGQGIYEQFF. The chain links TRBV9 to TRBJ2-1, with 10 bases that match TRBD1. CDR3 size: 15 residues. Looked up from germline, CDR1 is SGDLS and CDR2 is YYNGEE. The V segment lost 0 bases and the J segment 8 bases; nucleotides outside the gene matches: 5.

This chain joins TRBV3-1 (or the pseudogene TRBV3-2) and TRBJ1-4; TRBD1 matches 8 bases. The CDR3 loop spans 14 amino acids. With V trimmed by 4 bases and J by 5 bases, 3 bases remained unmatched. Germline V gene sequence: CDR1 LGHDT, CDR2 YNNKEL (reference sequence). The CDR3 region has the DNA TGTGCCAGCAGCCTTGGGACAGGAAATGAAAAACTGTTTTTT. Translating gives CASSLGTGNEKLFF.

J is TRBJ2-3 and V is TRBV13; 8 bases map to TRBD2. This CDR3 contains 16 residues. Per germline, CDR1 PRHDT and CDR2 FYEKMQ (reference sequence). J gave up 5 bases and V 0 bases, and 7 bases lay outside the gene matches. The CDR3 DNA follows: TGTGCCAGCAGCTTAGGTCCGGGGGGGCCCGTAGATACGCAGTATTTT. Translation gives CASSLGPGGPVDTQYF.

The V and J genes are TRBV6-4 and TRBJ2-1, with TRBD2 as a possible D gene (6 bases). The CDR3 sequence is 16 residues long. The V and J ends lost 6 bases and 7 bases respectively, with 22 bases between them. Germline CDR1 MRHNA, CDR2 SNTAGT. CDR3 bases: TGTGCCAGCAGCGACCAGCGGTCGGGACTCCGAAATGAGCAGTTCTTC. Translated, it gives CASSDQRSGLRNEQFF.

The chain links TRBV9 to TRBJ1-1, with TRBD1 matching over 7 bases. Germline CDR1 is SGDLS and CDR2 is YYNGEE. The CDR3 consists of 14 residues. With V trimmed by 0 bases and J by 5 bases, 4 bases remained unmatched. CDR3 coding DNA: TGTGCCAGCAGCGTAGAGGGCAGGGGGACTGAAGCTTTCTTT. Its protein is CASSVEGRGTEAFF.

The gene calls are TRBV27 and TRBJ2-7; D assignment may be TRBD1 or TRBD2 (5 bases each). This CDR3 has 15 amino acids. V was clipped by 3 bases and J by 3 bases, with 15 bases between them. Germline assignment: CDR1 MNHEY and CDR2 SMNVEV (reference sequence). The CDR3 loop reads CASSFIDGGGYEQYF. The DNA for the CDR3 is TGTGCCAGCAGTTTTATAGACGGTGGGGGCTACGAGCAGTACTTC.

This clone was seen a single time. This chain uses TRBV7-8 with TRBJ1-2; the match to TRBD1 covers 8 bases. The germline CDR1 and CDR2 sequences are SGHVS and FQNEAQ. This CDR3 comprises 16 residues. V was clipped by 5 bases and J by 6 bases; unmatched bases: 14. This CDR3 reads CASSLRWDRPHHGYTF. The DNA for the CDR3 is TGTGCCAGCAGCCTAAGATGGGACAGGCCCCATCATGGCTACACCTTC.

V gene TRBV7-3 combines with J gene TRBJ2-5; TRBD1 agrees at 9 bases. Germline-derived CDR1 and CDR2 are SGHTA and FQGTGA. V lost 1 base to trimming and J lost 5 bases; unmatched junction nucleotides: 8. The CDR3 contains 16 residues. The CDR3 sequence is CASSLITGGSEETQYF. DNA of the CDR3: TGTGCCAGCAGCTTAATAACAGGGGGCAGCGAGGAGACCCAGTACTTC.

The sample holds one count of this clone. The chain carries TRBV28 and TRBJ1-4; D is ambiguous. There are 11 residues in the CDR3. Germline V gives CDR1 MDHEN, CDR2 SYDVKM. Trimming removed 2 bases at V and 5 bases at J, with 0 bases between. CDR3 loop: CASSLNEKLFF. The CDR3 DNA sequence: TGTGCCAGCAGTTTAAATGAAAAACTGTTTTTT.

The chain is built from TRBV5-4 and TRBJ2-5, with 10 bases aligning to TRBD1. Trimming removed 3 bases from V and 4 bases from J; junction bases left unmatched: 9. The CDR3 is 16 residues long. Germline-derived CDR1 and CDR2 are SGHNT and YYREEE (reference sequence). In DNA, the CDR3 is TGTGCCAGCAGCTCTAAAGCGACAGGGGGCGGAGAGACCCAGTACTTC. Translating gives CASSSKATGGGETQYF.

J is TRBJ2-1 and V is TRBV6-5; D is unclear. The CDR3 is 13 amino acids. The V gene's germline CDR1 is MNHEY and CDR2 SVGAGI. V lost 3 bases to trimming and J lost 8 bases, with 11 bases between them. CDR3 in DNA: TGTGCCAGCAGTTATAGATGGCTCGATGAGCAGTTCTTC. Its translation: CASSYRWLDEQFF.